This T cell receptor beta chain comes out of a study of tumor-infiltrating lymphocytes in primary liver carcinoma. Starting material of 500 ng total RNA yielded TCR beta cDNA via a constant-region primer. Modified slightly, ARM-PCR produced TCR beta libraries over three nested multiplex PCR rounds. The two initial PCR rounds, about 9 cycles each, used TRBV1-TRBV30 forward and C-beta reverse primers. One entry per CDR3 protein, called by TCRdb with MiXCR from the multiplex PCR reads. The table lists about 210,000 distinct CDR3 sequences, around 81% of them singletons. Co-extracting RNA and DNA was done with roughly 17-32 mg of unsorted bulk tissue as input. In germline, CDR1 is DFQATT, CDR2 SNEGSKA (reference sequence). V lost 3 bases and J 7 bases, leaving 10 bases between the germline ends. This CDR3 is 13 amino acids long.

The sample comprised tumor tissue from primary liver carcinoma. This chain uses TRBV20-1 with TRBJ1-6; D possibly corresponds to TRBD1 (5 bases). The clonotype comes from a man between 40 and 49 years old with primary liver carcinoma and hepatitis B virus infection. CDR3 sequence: CSARPTVNSPLHF. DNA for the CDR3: TGCAGTGCTAGGCCGACAGTGAATTCACCCCTCCACTTT.